This TCR beta chain was captured in a study of blood T cell repertoires in COVID-19. Study in general: Samples of COVID-19 (acute and convalescent) were obtained from the United States, Italy and Spain. Sources were T cells, B-cell-depleted T cells, or PBMCs; the material itself was cDNA or gDNA.

In the original workflow: Amplification of reference gene primers was used by the study to estimate nucleated cell counts. Using immunoSEQ multiplex PCR, the repertoire was profiled, and TCRdb retains in-frame clones only, with some absent. V and J calls and clone size are as listed in that table; D and trimming were resolved from the DNA. The sample holds over 200,000 clones, about 91% seen once. The CDR3 extends over 16 amino acids. From germline, CDR1 is MDHEN and CDR2 SYDVKM. Trimming pared 3 bases from V and 7 bases from J, leaving 18 bases between. The J gene is TRBJ1-4, the V gene TRBV28; D perhaps matches TRBD1 (6 bases). Sample: peripheral blood. This TCR came from a young man with active or convalescent COVID-19. CDR3 sequence (DNA): TGTGCCAGCAGTTTCTTCTCCGCCAGGGGTGGTGAAAAACTGTTTTTT. Encoded protein: CASSFFSARGGEKLFF. Drawing the rest from reference TRBV28 and TRBJ1-4, the complete variable domain is DVKVTQSSRYLVKRTGEKVFLECVQDMDHENMFWYRQDPGLGLRLIYFSYDVKMKEKGDIPEGYSVSREKKERFSLILESASTNQTSMYLCASSFFSARGGEKLFFGSGTQLSVL.